This T cell receptor (beta chain) was sequenced in a study of cytomegalovirus exposure and HLA in healthy donors (dated by TCRdb to 2017 to 2019). For context, the study as a whole: According to a later analysis, the approximately 120 validation repertoires were produced on the same platform as the approximately 610 repertoires of the first cohort. The study was designed to test whether signatures of past pathogen exposure could be identified by cataloging public T cell receptors. Besides the first cohort of roughly 700 subjects, a separate validation cohort made up of 120 or so different subjects was used. To predict cytomegalovirus infection status, the study brought together high-throughput TCR immunosequencing, statistical association of individual TCRs with disease status, and machine learning. General study outcomes and caveats: While some public TCRs were present in many individuals, most TCR sequences turned up only very rarely across donors. A few of the identified cytomegalovirus-associated TCR beta chains were confirmed in vitro to be specific for cytomegalovirus antigens. The validation cohort had no HLA typing available for a later analysis, so co-occurrence within that cohort was assessed over all 120 or so repertoires. A total of 150 or so TCR beta chains were listed by the study as associated with cytomegalovirus. Subsequent analysis determined that TCRs grouped into clusters in the first cohort also showed a tendency toward co-occurrence across the approximately 110 validation repertoires, and 90% to 95% of cluster scores exceeded 0. Cytomegalovirus status was reported to be diagnosed by the classifier with high specificity and sensitivity in both the original and validation cohorts. According to the authors, the approach could potentially be generalized to other disease states and immunological phenotypes.

Separate from the approximately 670-subject first cohort, the validation cohort of over 90 subjects was the group to which the donors belonged. Of note for this clone: No antigen is known for it. Qualities for individual bases were not recorded, and no much larger clone is one base off.

The library was obtained by the immunoSEQ multiplex PCR assay. The authors' analysis ran thus. To diagnose cytomegalovirus status from the catalog of TCR beta chain sequences, a statistical classification framework was built. The table was pulled from immuneACCESS by TCRdb, which kept in-frame rearrangements only. Such tables lose some clones; where checked, under half of the loss comes from unresolved V genes, and the rest has no known cause. V, J and clone size were drawn from that table, and D and trimming were deduced from the DNA. This sample holds 130,000 or so clones; 89% were observed only once. The ten largest clones represent 3% to 4% of the sample. The sample consisted of PBMCs. This sequence was found in a man aged 25-45 years in good health and CMV-seronegative.

CDR3 reads: CASSYWGPGELFF. In nucleotides, the sequence is TGTGCCAGCAGTTACTGGGGGCCCGGGGAGCTGTTTTTT. The sequence joins TRBV6-5 to TRBJ2-2; the D gene is perhaps TRBD1, on 6 matching bases. V was cut back by 1 base and J by 6 bases, leaving a gap of 6 bases between them. Taken from cysteine to phenylalanine, the CDR3 has 13 residues. Only the CDR3 DNA stays, 39 bases, in frame from base 1. CDR1 and CDR2 are drawn from the germline V gene: MNHEY, SVGAGI.